This T cell receptor (beta chain) was observed in a study of cytomegalovirus exposure and HLA in healthy donors. Findings and caveats of the study: TCR beta chain V- and J-gene trimming was linked, in a later analysis, to a missense variant in DCLRE1C.

Concerning this clone: Its matching antigen is unknown.

This PCR relied on a set of 60 Vbeta primers and 13 Jbeta primers. TCRdb's table, derived via immunoSEQ multiplex PCR, lists solely in-frame clones and lacks some. The specimen's table records 150,000 to 200,000 clones. CDR3 length equals 13 residues. Unmatched junction bases numbered 6, after V lost 4 bases and J lost 8 bases. The germline gives CDR1 LNHDA, CDR2 SQIVND (reference sequence). The TCR was taken from a woman under 30 in good health and CMV-seropositive. Source material: PBMCs. The chain carries TRBV19 and TRBJ1-2, with 8 bases that match TRBD1. The CDR3 loop is CASSTDRVRGYTF. Here the CDR3 DNA reads TGTGCCAGTAGTACGGACAGGGTTCGAGGCTACACCTTC.